Listed below are T cell receptor beta chains from one sample, sequenced in a study of blood T cell repertoires in COVID-19. Assay used: immunoSEQ multiplex PCR; TCRdb lists only in-frame clones, some missing. The sample consists of about 110,000 clones, under 80% of them appearing once. The specimen was peripheral blood. The receptors here all came from a woman aged 70-85 years with acute or convalescent COVID-19. CDR3s include the opening cysteine and the closing phenylalanine or tryptophan. A D gene is named only where the DNA matches it firmly. Size tells how often a clone was seen (once, few, many) or the class of an expanded clone, and some rows leave it out.

size | J | D | V | CDR3 | DNA
NA | TRBJ2-3 | TRBD1 | TRBV13 | CASSSGQGDTDTQYF | TGTGCCAGCAGCTCAGGACAGGGGGACACAGATACGCAGTATTTT
NA | TRBJ2-3 | TRBD2 | TRBV10-1 | CASSSSGGATDTQYF | TGCGCCAGCAGTTCTAGCGGGGGGGCCACAGATACGCAGTATTTT
NA | TRBJ2-5 | TRBD1 | TRBV3-1/TRBV3-2 | CASSLNRGIWETQYF | TGTGCCAGCAGCCTAAACAGGGGGATATGGGAGACCCAGTACTTC
NA | TRBJ1-5 | NA | TRBV30 | CAWSVLDRRNQPQHF | TGTGCCTGGAGTGTACTTGACAGGCGTAATCAGCCCCAGCATTTT
NA | TRBJ2-1 | NA | TRBV20-1 | CSAKRGEQFF | TGCAGTGCTAAACGCGGGGAGCAGTTCTTC
NA | TRBJ2-1 | TRBD2 | TRBV11-2 | CASSLTSGLSNEQFF | TGTGCCAGCAGCTTGACTAGCGGGTTGTCGAATGAGCAGTTCTTC
once | TRBJ2-6 | NA | TRBV7-2 | CASSLASGFGANVLTF | TGTGCCAGCAGCTTAGCGTCGGGGTTCGGGGCCAACGTCCTGACTTTC
NA | TRBJ2-7 | NA | TRBV9 | CASSVASGVYEQYF | TGTGCCAGCAGCGTAGCTTCGGGGGTATACGAGCAGTACTTC
few | TRBJ2-3 | NA | TRBV29-1 | CSVEASTDTQYF | TGCAGCGTTGAAGCCTCGACAGATACGCAGTATTTT
once | TRBJ2-1 | TRBD2 | TRBV10-2 | CASRRRRGGGTDEQFF | TGCGCCAGCAGGAGGAGGCGGGGGGGCGGGACCGATGAGCAGTTCTTC
NA | TRBJ1-1 | NA | TRBV18 | CASSPGLGTEAFF | TGTGCCAGCTCACCGGGGCTGGGCACTGAAGCTTTCTTT
NA | TRBJ1-1 | NA | TRBV6-5 | CASRWDISMRSEAFF | TGTGCCAGCAGGTGGGACATCAGCATGAGGTCTGAAGCTTTCTTT
NA | TRBJ2-3 | NA | TRBV7-2 | CASSLGVRGHTDTQYF | TGTGCCAGCAGCCTGGGTGTCAGGGGACACACAGATACGCAGTATTTT
few | TRBJ2-1 | NA | TRBV19 | CASSIGRVLPGEQFF | TGTGCCAGTAGTATAGGCAGGGTACTCCCTGGAGAGCAGTTCTTC
NA | TRBJ1-4 | NA | TRBV7-6 | CASSLKFPGPSNEKLFF | TGTGCCAGCAGCTTAAAGTTCCCTGGGCCCTCTAATGAAAAACTGTTTTTT
few | TRBJ1-6 | TRBD1 | TRBV30 | CAWTRTRRQGSSYNSPLHF | TGTGCCTGGACTCGTACCCGCCGACAGGGGAGCTCCTATAATTCACCCCTCCACTTT
NA | TRBJ1-2 | NA | TRBV5-4 | CASKTGTQSSGYTF | TGTGCCAGCAAAACCGGGACTCAGAGTTCTGGCTACACCTTC
NA | TRBJ1-1 | NA | TRBV4-3 | CASSQELQRGSANTEAFF | TGCGCCAGCAGCCAAGAATTACAAAGAGGGTCCGCTAACACTGAAGCTTTCTTT
once | TRBJ2-7 | NA | TRBV19 | CASSTKYEQYF | TGTGCCAGTAGTACAAAATACGAGCAGTACTTC
few | TRBJ1-1 | NA | TRBV19 | CASNVREDTEAFF | TGTGCCAGTAACGTGCGGGAAGATACTGAAGCTTTCTTT
NA | TRBJ1-1 | NA | TRBV7-9 | CASSLGAENTEAFF | TGTGCCAGCAGCTTAGGGGCAGAGAACACTGAAGCTTTCTTT
NA | TRBJ1-3 | NA | TRBV28 | CASSLPDTGRLSGNTIYF | TGTGCCAGCAGTTTACCTGATACAGGACGACTCTCTGGAAACACCATATATTTT
NA | TRBJ2-3 | TRBD2 | TRBV10-3 | CAISETRLASSSSTDTQYF | TGTGCCATCAGTGAGACGAGACTAGCGAGTTCCTCTAGCACAGATACGCAGTATTTT
NA | TRBJ1-3 | TRBD1 | TRBV3-1/TRBV3-2 | CASSQGVPGQGLSYGNTIYF | TGTGCCAGCAGCCAAGGGGTTCCGGGACAGGGGTTGAGTTACGGAAACACCATATATTTT
NA | TRBJ1-1 | NA | TRBV10-2 | CASSEGTNPEAFF | TGCGCCAGCAGTGAGGGGACTAACCCCGAAGCTTTCTTT
NA | TRBJ1-1 | TRBD1 | TRBV12-3/TRBV12-4 | CASSLTGFTEAFF | TGTGCCAGCAGTCTGACAGGGTTCACTGAAGCTTTCTTT